Listed below are T cell receptor beta chains from one sample, sequenced in a study of blood T cell repertoires in COVID-19. The table came from immunoSEQ multiplex PCR; TCRdb's copy has only in-frame clones and leaves some out. The table has 240,000 or so clones, roughly 88% seen once. Sequenced input: PBMCs or T cells enriched from blood (not recorded which). Source of these receptors: a woman in her fifties or sixties who had recovered from COVID-19. Each CDR3 is given with its conserved first and last residue. D genes are given only for firm matches. A row's size may be missing; if present it is once, few, many or a size class.

>few|TRBJ1-6|TRBV10-3|TRBD1
TGTGCCATCAGTGAGTCGGACAGGACTAATTCACCCCTCCACTTT
CAISESDRTNSPLHF
>once|TRBJ1-1|TRBV13|TRBD1
TGTGCCAGCAGCGGTCGGGACAGGAACACTGAAGCTTTCTTT
CASSGRDRNTEAFF
>.|TRBJ1-5|TRBV3-1/TRBV3-2|TRBD1
TGTGCCAGCAGCCAAGACAGGGGGCACAATCAGCCCCAGCATTTT
CASSQDRGHNQPQHF
>.|TRBJ2-7|TRBV7-2|TRBD2
TGTGCCAGCAGCTTATTCGGGACTAGCGGTGCTTACGAGCAGTACTTC
CASSLFGTSGAYEQYF
>.|TRBJ2-1|TRBV11-2|TRBD2
TGTGCCAGCAGTGGACTAGCGTTCTCTATTGAGCAGTTCTTC
CASSGLAFSIEQFF
>.|TRBJ2-6|TRBV5-1|TRBD1
TGCGCCAGCAGCAGGACAGGGGGCACTGGGGCCAACGTCCTGACTTTC
CASSRTGGTGANVLTF
>.|TRBJ1-4|TRBV6-2/TRBV6-3|TRBD1
TGTGCCAGCAGTTACGGGGGACAGGGGGCGGAAAAACTGTTTTTT
CASSYGGQGAEKLFF
>.|TRBJ2-1|TRBV19|TRBD1
TGTGCCAGCCATAGTAGGGACAGGGGCATCAGTGAGCAGTTCTTC
CASHSRDRGISEQFF
>.|TRBJ2-2|TRBV27|.
TGTGCCAGCAGTTTGCTGGGGCTCACCGGGGAGCTGTTTTTT
CASSLLGLTGELFF
>.|TRBJ2-5|TRBV7-8|.
TGTGCCAGCAGCTACGAGTCGGGTGTAAAGACCCAGTACTTC
CASSYESGVKTQYF
>.|TRBJ2-1|TRBV7-2|.
TGTGCCAGCAGCTTACGAGCTCGCAATGAGCAGTTCTTC
CASSLRARNEQFF
>.|TRBJ2-3|TRBV6-6|.
TGTGCCAGCAGTTACGGACAGAACACAGATACGCAGTATTTT
CASSYGQNTDTQYF
>.|TRBJ2-7|TRBV2|.
TGTGCCAGCAGGCGGGGTCTGAGGGAGCAGTACTTC
CASRRGLREQYF
>.|TRBJ2-1|TRBV5-1|.
TGCGCCAGCAGCTTGGTACAGACCAATGAGCAGTTCTTC
CASSLVQTNEQFF
>.|TRBJ1-1|TRBV19|.
TGTGCCAGTAGTATCCCATCCCTAATGAACACTGAAGCTTTCTTT
CASSIPSLMNTEAFF
>.|TRBJ2-3|TRBV7-2|.
TGTGCCAGCAGCGACAGAAGCACAGATACGCAGTATTTT
CASSDRSTDTQYF
>.|TRBJ2-3|TRBV24-1|TRBD1
TGTGCCACCAGGGCCGGGACAGGGGGAGAGGATACGCAGTATTTT
CATRAGTGGEDTQYF
>.|TRBJ2-7|TRBV7-2|.
TGTGCCAGCAGCTTTCAAGGCAGGGCCTCCTACGAGCAGTACTTC
CASSFQGRASYEQYF
>.|TRBJ1-2|TRBV6-5|TRBD1
TGTGCCAGCAGTCAGGACAGGGGGCTCTATGGCTACACCTTC
CASSQDRGLYGYTF
>.|TRBJ2-4|TRBV3-1/TRBV3-2|.
TGTGCCAGCAGCCAACAGGGCAGCAAAAACATTCAGTACTTC
CASSQQGSKNIQYF
>.|TRBJ2-1|TRBV27|TRBD2
TGTGCCAGCAGCCGCTACGGGGCGGGGGAATTCGAGCAGTTCTTC
CASSRYGAGEFEQFF
>.|TRBJ2-1|TRBV14|.
TGTGCCAGCAGCCAAGATCTGCGACAGGTATACAATGAGCAGTTCTTC
CASSQDLRQVYNEQFF
>few|TRBJ2-3|TRBV12-3/TRBV12-4|.
TGTGCCAGCAGCCTCAGGGCTACGCAGTATTTT
CASSLRATQYF
>.|TRBJ2-3|TRBV3-1/TRBV3-2|TRBD1
TGTGCCAGCAGGGGCCGGGACAGGGGGCAGGCAGATACGCAGTATTTT
CASRGRDRGQADTQYF
>.|TRBJ1-5|TRBV28|.
TGTGCCAGCAACCTCTTCAGGTATAGCAATCAGCCCCAGCATTTT
CASNLFRYSNQPQHF
>.|TRBJ1-1|TRBV6-5|TRBD1
TGTGCCAGCAGTTACTCACCAGGGGGTGGTATTACTGAAGCTTTCTTT
CASSYSPGGGITEAFF
>.|TRBJ1-4|TRBV18|.
TGTGCCAGCTCACTGCGGGGTGGTGGTGAAAAACTGTTTTTT
CASSLRGGGEKLFF
>.|TRBJ1-4|TRBV5-1|.
TGCGCCAGCAGCTTGGAGATGTCTCATCGGGAACTGTTTTTT
CASSLEMSHRELFF
>.|TRBJ2-7|TRBV29-1|TRBD1
TGCAGCGTTGCTGACAGGGGGCTTGACGAGCAGTACTTC
CSVADRGLDEQYF
>few|TRBJ1-6|TRBV3-1/TRBV3-2|TRBD1
TGTGCCAGCAGCGGTGGACAGGGCCTTTATAATTCACCCCTCCACTTT
CASSGGQGLYNSPLHF
>once|TRBJ2-5|TRBV5-3|.
TGTGCCAGAAGCCAGACTACTAGCTACCAGCAAGAGACCCAGTACTTC
CARSQTTSYQQETQYF
>.|TRBJ2-3|TRBV19|.
TGTGCCAGTAGTCCGCTATGGGGAGGCACAGATACGCAGTATTTT
CASSPLWGGTDTQYF
>.|TRBJ2-5|TRBV9|.
TGTGCCAGCAGCGTAGCGACTAACCAAGAGACCCAGTACTTC
CASSVATNQETQYF
>.|TRBJ1-4|TRBV7-2|TRBD1
TGTGCCAGCAGCGGCCTCCCGGGACAGTTGAATGAAAAACTGTTTTTT
CASSGLPGQLNEKLFF
>.|TRBJ1-6|TRBV11-2|TRBD1
TGTGCCAGCAGAAGGACAGGGGATAATTCACCCCTCCACTTT
CASRRTGDNSPLHF
>.|TRBJ1-2|TRBV7-2|.
TGTGCCAGCAGCACGGGTGGGTCTAACTATGGCTACACCTTC
CASSTGGSNYGYTF
>.|TRBJ2-7|TRBV4-1|.
TGCGCCAGCAGCCACCGGCAGGGGAAAGGTGCAGCCTACGAGCAGTACTTC
CASSHRQGKGAAYEQYF
>.|TRBJ2-7|TRBV24-1|.
TGTGCCACCAGTGATTCGGCACAGCGGGTTAACGAGCAGTACTTC
CATSDSAQRVNEQYF
>.|TRBJ2-7|TRBV7-6|.
TGTGCCAGCAGCCCCGGGACTTCCTACGAGCAGTACTTC
CASSPGTSYEQYF
>.|TRBJ2-3|TRBV7-2|TRBD1
TGTGCCAGCAGCGCTCTACAGGGGGCGGTTAGGGGCACAGATACGCAGTATTTT
CASSALQGAVRGTDTQYF
>.|TRBJ1-6|TRBV7-2|TRBD1
TGTGCCAGCAGCTTGGGGACAGGGGGCCTTTCACCCCTCCACTTT
CASSLGTGGLSPLHF